A selection of T cell receptor beta chains follows, all from one sample in a study of blood T cell repertoires in COVID-19. Generated by immunoSEQ multiplex PCR, the TCRdb table keeps only in-frame clones and is missing some. The repertoire holds approximately 180,000 clones, with 70% to 90% as singletons. The sequencing sample was made of peripheral blood. These TCRs come from a human donor in a cohort sampled during active COVID-19. Each CDR3 is given without its conserved first and last residue.

V: TRBV4-2; CDR3: ASSPRDREGTEAF
V: TRBV5-4; CDR3: ASSLGRGNTEAF
V: TRBV29-1; CDR3: SVTATTGEYGYT
V: TRBV7-8; CDR3: ASSLGLAGADEQF
V: TRBV5-6; CDR3: ASSEGLAGVGWDEQF
V: TRBV12-5; CDR3: ASGPPTGTGDGYT
V: TRBV29-1; CDR3: SVVPHGSYEQY
V: TRBV5-1; CDR3: ASSLNRDNSPLH
V: TRBV28; CDR3: ASSFQSGRSHEQY
V: TRBV7-9; CDR3: ASSGGGGSYEQY
V: TRBV5-1; CDR3: ASSSAGDPSYEQY